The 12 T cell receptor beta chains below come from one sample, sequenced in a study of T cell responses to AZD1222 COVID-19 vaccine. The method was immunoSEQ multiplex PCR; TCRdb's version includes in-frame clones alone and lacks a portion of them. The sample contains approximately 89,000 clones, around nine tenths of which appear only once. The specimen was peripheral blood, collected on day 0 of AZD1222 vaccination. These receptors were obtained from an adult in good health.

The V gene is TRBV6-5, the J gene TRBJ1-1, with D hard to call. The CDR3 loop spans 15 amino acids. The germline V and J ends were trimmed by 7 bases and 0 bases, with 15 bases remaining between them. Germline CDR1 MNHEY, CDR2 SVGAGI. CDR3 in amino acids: CASTQPKLMNTEAFF. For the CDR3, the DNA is TGTGCCAGCACCCAACCCAAACTTATGAACACTGAAGCTTTCTTT.

The CDR3 DNA sequence: TGTGCCAGCAGCTTAGCGAGGCTAGCGGGGTACAATGAGCAGTTCTTC. Protein product: CASSLARLAGYNEQFF. This rearrangement joins TRBV7-8 to TRBJ2-1, with 9 bases identical to TRBD2. V dropped 0 bases and J dropped 4; count of bases not matched to a gene: 4. CDR3 size: 16 residues. CDR1 and CDR2 from the germline V gene are SGHVS and FQNEAQ.

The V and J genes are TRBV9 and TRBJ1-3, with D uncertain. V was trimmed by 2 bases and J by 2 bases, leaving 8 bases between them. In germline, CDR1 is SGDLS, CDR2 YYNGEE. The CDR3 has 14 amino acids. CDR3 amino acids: CASSVWETGNTIYF. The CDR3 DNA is TGTGCCAGCAGCGTTTGGGAGACTGGAAACACCATATATTTT. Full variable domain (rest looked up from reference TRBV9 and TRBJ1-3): DSGVTQTPKHLITATGQRVTLRCSPRSGDLSVYWYQQSLDQGLQFLIQYYNGEERAKGNILERFSAQQFPDLHSELNLSSLELGDSALYFCASSVWETGNTIYFGEGSWLTVV.

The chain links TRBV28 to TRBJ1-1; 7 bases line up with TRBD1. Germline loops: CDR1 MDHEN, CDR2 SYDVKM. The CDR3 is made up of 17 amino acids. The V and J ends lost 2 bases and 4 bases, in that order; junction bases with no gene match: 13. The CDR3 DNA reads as TGTGCCAGCAGTTTAGTCGGGACAGCGAAGGTCAGCACTGAAGCTTTCTTT. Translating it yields CASSLVGTAKVSTEAFF.

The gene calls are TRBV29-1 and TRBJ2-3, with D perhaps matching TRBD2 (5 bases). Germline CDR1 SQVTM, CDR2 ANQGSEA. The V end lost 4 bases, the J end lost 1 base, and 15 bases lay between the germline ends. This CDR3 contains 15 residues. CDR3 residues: CSVGGRPGRTDTQYF. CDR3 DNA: TGCAGCGTTGGAGGGCGTCCAGGTCGCACAGATACGCAGTATTTT.

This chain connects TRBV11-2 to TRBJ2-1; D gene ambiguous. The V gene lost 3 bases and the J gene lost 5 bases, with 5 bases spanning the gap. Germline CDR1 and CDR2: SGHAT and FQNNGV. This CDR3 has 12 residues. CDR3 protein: CASSFGNNEQFF. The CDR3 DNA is TGTGCCAGCAGCTTTGGGAACAATGAGCAGTTCTTC.

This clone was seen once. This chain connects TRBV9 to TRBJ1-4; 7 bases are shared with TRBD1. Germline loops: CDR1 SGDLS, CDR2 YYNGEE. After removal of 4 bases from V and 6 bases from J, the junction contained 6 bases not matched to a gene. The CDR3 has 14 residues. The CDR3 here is CASSLPGQDEKLFF. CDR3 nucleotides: TGTGCCAGCAGCCTACCAGGACAGGATGAAAAACTGTTTTTT.

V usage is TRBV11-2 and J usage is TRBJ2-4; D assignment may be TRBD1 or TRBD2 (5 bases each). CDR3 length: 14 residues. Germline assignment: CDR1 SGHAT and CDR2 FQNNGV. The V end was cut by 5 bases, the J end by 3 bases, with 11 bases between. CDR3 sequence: CASSRGAGKNIQYF. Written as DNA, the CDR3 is TGTGCCAGCAGCCGAGGGGCGGGCAAAAACATTCAGTACTTC.

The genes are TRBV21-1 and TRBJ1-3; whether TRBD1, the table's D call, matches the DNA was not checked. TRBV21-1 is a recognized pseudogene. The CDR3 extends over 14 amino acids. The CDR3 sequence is CASSKDREMDTIYF. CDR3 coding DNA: TGTGCCAGCAGCAAAGACAGGGAGATGGACACCATATATTTT.

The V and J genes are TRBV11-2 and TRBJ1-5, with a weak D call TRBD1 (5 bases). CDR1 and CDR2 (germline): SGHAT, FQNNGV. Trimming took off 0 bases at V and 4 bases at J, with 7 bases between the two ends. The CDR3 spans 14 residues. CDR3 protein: CASSLDGGNQPQHF. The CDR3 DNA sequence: TGTGCCAGCAGCTTAGATGGGGGTAATCAGCCCCAGCATTTT.

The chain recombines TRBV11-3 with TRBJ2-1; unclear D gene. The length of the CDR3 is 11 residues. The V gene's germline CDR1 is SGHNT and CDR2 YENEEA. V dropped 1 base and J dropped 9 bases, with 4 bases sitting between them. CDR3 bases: TGTGCCAGCAGCTTAGGGATTGAGCAGTTCTTC. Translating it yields CASSLGIEQFF.

The CDR3 bases are TGTGCCAGCAGCCAAGTCAGCCGAGGTGGAAACACCATATATTTT. It encodes CASSQVSRGGNTIYF. The chain is built from TRBV14 and TRBJ1-3; D is unresolved. The ends were cut back, 1 base at V and 3 bases at J, with 10 bases in the middle. Germline CDR1 is SGHDN and CDR2 is FVKESK. The CDR3 is 15 residues long.